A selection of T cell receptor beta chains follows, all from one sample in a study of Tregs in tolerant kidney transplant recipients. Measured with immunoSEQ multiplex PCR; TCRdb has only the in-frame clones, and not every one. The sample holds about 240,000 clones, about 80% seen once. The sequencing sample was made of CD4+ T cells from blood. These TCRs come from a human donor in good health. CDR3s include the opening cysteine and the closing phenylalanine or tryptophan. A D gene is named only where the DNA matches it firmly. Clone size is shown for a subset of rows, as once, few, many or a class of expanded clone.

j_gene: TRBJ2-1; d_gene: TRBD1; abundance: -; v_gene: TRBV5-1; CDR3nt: TGCGCCAGCAGCTCAGAGGGACAGCCATACAATGAGCAGTTCTTC; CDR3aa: CASSSEGQPYNEQFF
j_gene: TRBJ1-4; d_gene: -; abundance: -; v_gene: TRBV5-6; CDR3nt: TGTGCCAGCAGCTTGCGGGTTCCGAATGAAAAACTGTTTTTT; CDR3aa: CASSLRVPNEKLFF
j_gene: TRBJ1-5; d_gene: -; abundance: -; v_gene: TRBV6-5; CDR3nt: TGTGCCAGCAGCCCCGACAGACTCAATCAGCCCCAGCATTTT; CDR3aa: CASSPDRLNQPQHF
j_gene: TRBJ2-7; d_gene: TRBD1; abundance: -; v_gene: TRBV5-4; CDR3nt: TGTGCCAGCAGTTCCGGGACAGGGGGCGTGTACGAGCAGTACTTC; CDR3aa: CASSSGTGGVYEQYF
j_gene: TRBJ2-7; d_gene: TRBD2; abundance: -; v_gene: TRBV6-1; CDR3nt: TGTGCCAGCAGTGAGGGCGCGGGGGGCCTCTACGAGCAGTACTTC; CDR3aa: CASSEGAGGLYEQYF
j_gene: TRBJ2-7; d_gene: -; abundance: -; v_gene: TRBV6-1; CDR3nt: TGTGCCAGCAGCCCGGGGGGCGTATACGAGCAGTACTTC; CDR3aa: CASSPGGVYEQYF
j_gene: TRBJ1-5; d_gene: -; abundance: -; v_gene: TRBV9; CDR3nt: TGTGCCAGCAGCGTAGAAGGTCATCAGCCCCAGCATTTT; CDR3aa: CASSVEGHQPQHF
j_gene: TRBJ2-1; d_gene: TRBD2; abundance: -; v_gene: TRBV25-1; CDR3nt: TGTGCCAGCACTAAGCTCGGGGGGGCCGGAGAGCAGTTCTTC; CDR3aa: CASTKLGGAGEQFF
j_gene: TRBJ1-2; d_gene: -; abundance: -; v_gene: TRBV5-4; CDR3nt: TGTGCCAGCAGTCCACCGGGACAATTCACCTATGGCTACACCTTC; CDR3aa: CASSPPGQFTYGYTF
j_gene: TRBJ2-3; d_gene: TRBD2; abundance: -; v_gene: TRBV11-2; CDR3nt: TGTGCCAGCAGCCGTCGTAGCGGGATTATTGAAGATACGCAGTATTTT; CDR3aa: CASSRRSGIIEDTQYF
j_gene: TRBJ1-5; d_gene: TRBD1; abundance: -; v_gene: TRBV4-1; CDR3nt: TGCGCCAGCAGCCAATTATACAGGGGCGATAGCAATCAGCCCCAGCATTTT; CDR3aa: CASSQLYRGDSNQPQHF
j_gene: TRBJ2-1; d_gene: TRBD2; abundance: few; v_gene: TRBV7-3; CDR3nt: TGTGCCAGCGGACTAGCGGGGGGCTCCTACAATGAGCAGTTCTTC; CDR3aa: CASGLAGGSYNEQFF
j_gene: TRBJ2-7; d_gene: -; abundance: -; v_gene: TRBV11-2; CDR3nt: TGTGCCAGCAGCGAGATCTACGAGCAGTACTTC; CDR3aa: CASSEIYEQYF
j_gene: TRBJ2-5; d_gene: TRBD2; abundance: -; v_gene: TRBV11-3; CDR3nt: TGTGCCAGCAGCTTAGTCCCGCTAGCGGAAGAGACCCAGTACTTC; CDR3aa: CASSLVPLAEETQYF
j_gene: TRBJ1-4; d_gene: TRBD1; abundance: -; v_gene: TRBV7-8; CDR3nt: TGTGCCAGCAGCCCGGGACAGGGGACTCATGAAAAACTGTTTTTT; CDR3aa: CASSPGQGTHEKLFF
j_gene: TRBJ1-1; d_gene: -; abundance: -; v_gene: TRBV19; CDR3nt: TGTGCCAGTAGTATCGGGTCCTCTATGAACACTGAAGCTTTCTTT; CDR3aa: CASSIGSSMNTEAFF
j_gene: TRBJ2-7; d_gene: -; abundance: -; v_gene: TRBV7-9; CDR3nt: TGTGCCAGCAGCTCCGGGGACCGGTCCGAGCAGTACTTC; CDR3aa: CASSSGDRSEQYF
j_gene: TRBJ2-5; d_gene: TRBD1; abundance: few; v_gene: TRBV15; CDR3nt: TGTGCCACCAGCAGATCCCCTCCAGGACAGGGGAGGGAGACCCAGTACTTC; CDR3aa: CATSRSPPGQGRETQYF
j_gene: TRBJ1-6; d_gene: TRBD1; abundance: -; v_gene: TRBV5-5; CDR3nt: TGTGCCAGCAGCTTGTCCCGGGACAGATTGAGCTCCTATAATTCACCCCTCCACTTT; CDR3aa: CASSLSRDRLSSYNSPLHF
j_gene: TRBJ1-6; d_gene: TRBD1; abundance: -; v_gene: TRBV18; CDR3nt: TGTGCCAGCTCACCACAGGGACAGGGGCTAACTAATTCACCCCTCCACTTT; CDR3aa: CASSPQGQGLTNSPLHF
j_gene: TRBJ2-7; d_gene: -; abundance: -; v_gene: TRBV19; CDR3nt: TGTGCCAGTAGTATCAGGGCGGGGACCCCAGCAAGGTACGAGCAGTACTTC; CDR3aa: CASSIRAGTPARYEQYF
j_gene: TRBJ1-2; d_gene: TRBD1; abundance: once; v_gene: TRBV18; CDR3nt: TGTGCCAGCTCCTACGGACAGGGGGATGGCTACACCTTC; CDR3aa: CASSYGQGDGYTF
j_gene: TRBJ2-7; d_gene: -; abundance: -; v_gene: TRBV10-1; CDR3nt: TGCGCCAGCAGTGATACCGGACGTTACTACGAGCAGTACTTC; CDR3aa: CASSDTGRYYEQYF
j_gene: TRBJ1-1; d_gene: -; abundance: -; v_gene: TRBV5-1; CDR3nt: TGCGCCAGCAGCTTGGTGCTGAACACTGAAGCTTTCTTT; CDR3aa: CASSLVLNTEAFF
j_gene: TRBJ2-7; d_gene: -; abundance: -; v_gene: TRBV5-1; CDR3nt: TGCGCCAGCAGCTTGCCGGACAGACCCTACGAGCAGTACTTC; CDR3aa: CASSLPDRPYEQYF
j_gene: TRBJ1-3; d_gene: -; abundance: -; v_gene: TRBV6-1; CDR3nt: TGTGCCAGCATCTTATTAGGGTTGGGAGGCACCATATATTTT; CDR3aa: CASILLGLGGTIYF
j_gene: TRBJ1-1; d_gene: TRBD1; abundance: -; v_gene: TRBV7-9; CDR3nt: TGTGCCAGCAGCGGACAGGACAGGGCCACTGAAGCTTTCTTT; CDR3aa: CASSGQDRATEAFF
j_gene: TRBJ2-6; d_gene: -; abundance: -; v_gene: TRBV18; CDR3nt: TGTGCCAGCTCACCGATTATTACTGGGGCCAACGTCCTGACTTTC; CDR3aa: CASSPIITGANVLTF
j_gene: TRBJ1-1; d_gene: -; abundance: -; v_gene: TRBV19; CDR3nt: TGTGCCAGTAGTTCTAACAGGGCCAACATGAACACTGAAGCTTTCTTT; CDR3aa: CASSSNRANMNTEAFF
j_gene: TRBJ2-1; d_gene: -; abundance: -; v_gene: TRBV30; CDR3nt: TGTGCCGGAAGGACTGGGGGCAATGAGCAGTTCTTC; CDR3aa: CAGRTGGNEQFF
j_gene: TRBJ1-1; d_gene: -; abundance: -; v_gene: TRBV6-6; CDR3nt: TGTGCCAGCAGCCTCGACGGAACGCGGACCACTGAAGCTTTCTTT; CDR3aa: CASSLDGTRTTEAFF
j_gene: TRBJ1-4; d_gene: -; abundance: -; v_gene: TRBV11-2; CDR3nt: TGTGCCAGCGGCCCGGGGCGGGCTAATGAAAAACTGTTTTTT; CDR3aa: CASGPGRANEKLFF
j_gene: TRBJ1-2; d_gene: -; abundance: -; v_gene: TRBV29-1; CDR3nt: TGCAGCGTTGAGTCGGAACTCTACTATGGCTACACCTTC; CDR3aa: CSVESELYYGYTF
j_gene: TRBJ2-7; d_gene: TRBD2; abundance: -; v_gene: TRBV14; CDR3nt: TGTGCCAGCAGCCAAGGAACTAGCGGCTTATACGAGCAGTACTTC; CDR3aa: CASSQGTSGLYEQYF
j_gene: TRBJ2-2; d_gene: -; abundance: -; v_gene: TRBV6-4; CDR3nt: TGTGCCAGCAGTGACCCAAACACCGGGGAGCTGTTTTTT; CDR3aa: CASSDPNTGELFF
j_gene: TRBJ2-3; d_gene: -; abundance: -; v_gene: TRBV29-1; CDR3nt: TGCAGCGTTAAAGGCCTTACTAGGCGGGGCACAGATACGCAGTATTTT; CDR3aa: CSVKGLTRRGTDTQYF
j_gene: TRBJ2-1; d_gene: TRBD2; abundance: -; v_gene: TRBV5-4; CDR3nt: TGTGCCAGCAGCTCGACTAGCGGGAGGGTTCCTTACAATGAGCAGTTCTTC; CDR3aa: CASSSTSGRVPYNEQFF
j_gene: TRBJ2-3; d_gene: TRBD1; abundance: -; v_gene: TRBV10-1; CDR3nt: TGCGCCAGCAGTCAGACAGGGCCAGATACGCAGTATTTT; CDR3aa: CASSQTGPDTQYF
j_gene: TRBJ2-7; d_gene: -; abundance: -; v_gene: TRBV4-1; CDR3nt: TGCGCCAGCAGCCGATCCGGAGAGGGTGCTGCCTACGAGCAGTACTTC; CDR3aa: CASSRSGEGAAYEQYF
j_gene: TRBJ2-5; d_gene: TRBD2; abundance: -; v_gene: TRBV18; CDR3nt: TGTGCCAGCTCACGCGGGAGACGAGAGACCCAGTACTTC; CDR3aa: CASSRGRRETQYF
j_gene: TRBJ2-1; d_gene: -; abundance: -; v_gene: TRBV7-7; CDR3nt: TGTGCTAGCAGCTTAGGCCCAGGGACAACCCAGTTCTTC; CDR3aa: CASSLGPGTTQFF
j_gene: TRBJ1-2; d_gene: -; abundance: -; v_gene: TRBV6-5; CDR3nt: TGTGCCAGCAGTTACTCGACAGGCCTTGGCTACACCTTC; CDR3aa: CASSYSTGLGYTF